The rows below give T cell receptor beta chains drawn from one sample of a study of blood T cell repertoires in COVID-19. Data came from immunoSEQ multiplex PCR; TCRdb stores just in-frame clones and leaves some out. The sample contains about 190,000 clones, about 85% of which appear only once. Sequencing used peripheral blood. These TCRs come from a man younger than 45 with acute or convalescent COVID-19. The CDR3 runs from the conserved cysteine through the conserved F or W. A D gene is named only where the DNA matches it firmly. Clone size is stated in some rows and not others, as once, few, many or a class when expanded.

TRBV19	TRBJ1-2	.	.	TGTGCCAGTAGTATGTTCGGGAGAGATGGCTACACCTTC	CASSMFGRDGYTF
TRBV5-4	TRBJ1-1	.	.	TGTGCCAGCAGCTTGGGGAATCGGGTAACTGAAGCTTTCTTT	CASSLGNRVTEAFF
TRBV18	TRBJ2-5	TRBD2	.	TGTGCCAGCTCACACGGGGGGAGAGAGACCCAGTACTTC	CASSHGGRETQYF
TRBV18	TRBJ1-5	.	few	TGTGCCAGCTCACCCCAGGGCAATCAGCCCCAGCATTTT	CASSPQGNQPQHF
TRBV7-2	TRBJ2-7	TRBD2	once	TGTGCCAGCAGTTTGACTAGCGGGAGGATCGACACCTACGAGCAGTACTTC	CASSLTSGRIDTYEQYF
TRBV7-6	TRBJ2-3	TRBD2	.	TGTGCCAGCAGCTTATGGGCGGGAGGGCCAGATACGCAGTATTTT	CASSLWAGGPDTQYF
TRBV6-5	TRBJ2-7	.	few	TGTGCCAGCAGTTACAGTAGTGCCGCCTACGAGCAGTACTTC	CASSYSSAAYEQYF
TRBV29-1	TRBJ1-2	.	.	TGCAGCGTTGAGGGGGGGCAGGACTCTCTTAACTATGGCTACACCTTC	CSVEGGQDSLNYGYTF
TRBV11-3	TRBJ2-1	.	.	TGTGCCAGCAGCTTAGGGAGTACCGGCTACAATGAGCAGTTCTTC	CASSLGSTGYNEQFF
TRBV28	TRBJ2-4	.	.	TGTGCCAGCAGTTTAAGAGGTGGGGCCAAAAACATTCAGTACTTC	CASSLRGGAKNIQYF
TRBV30	TRBJ1-5	.	.	TGTGCCTGGAGTGTAGGAGGGGTAACTCAGCCCCAGCATTTT	CAWSVGGVTQPQHF
TRBV30	TRBJ2-3	.	.	TGTGCCTGGAGTGTCGGCGGGGGCCTTGATACGCAGTATTTT	CAWSVGGGLDTQYF
TRBV28	TRBJ2-1	.	.	TGTGCCAGCAGTTTATCCAGGCGAGCGTTCTTC	CASSLSRRAFF
TRBV13	TRBJ2-5	.	.	TGTGCCAGCAGCTTAGAGAGGAATACCCAAGAGACCCAGTACTTC	CASSLERNTQETQYF
TRBV9	TRBJ2-2	.	once	TGTGCCAGCAGCTATAGGACAGAGGACACCGGGGAGCTGTTTTTT	CASSYRTEDTGELFF
TRBV2	TRBJ2-7	.	.	TGTGCCAGCAGTGTACAGGGCGAGGTCTCCTACGAGCAGTACTTC	CASSVQGEVSYEQYF
TRBV7-9	TRBJ1-2	.	many	TGTGCCAGCAGCTCCCAGGGGAGGGTAGACTATGGCTACACCTTC	CASSSQGRVDYGYTF
TRBV19	TRBJ1-4	TRBD1	.	TGTGCCAGTTGTCCGGAGGGACAGGGGAATGAAAAACTGTTTTTT	CASCPEGQGNEKLFF
TRBV10-3	TRBJ2-2	TRBD1	.	TGTGCCATCAGTCCGGGACAGGGGTACACCGGGGAGCTGTTTTTT	CAISPGQGYTGELFF
TRBV5-1	TRBJ1-4	.	.	TGCGCCAGCAGCCCCCATCGGGGGACAACTAATGAAAAACTGTTTTTT	CASSPHRGTTNEKLFF
TRBV3-1/TRBV3-2	TRBJ2-2	TRBD2	.	TGTGCCAGCAGCCAAGGTACTAGCGGGCGGACCGGGGAGCTGTTTTTT	CASSQGTSGRTGELFF
TRBV5-1	TRBJ1-4	TRBD1	.	TGCGCCAGCAGCACGGGACAGCACAATGAAAAACTGTTTTTT	CASSTGQHNEKLFF
TRBV6-5	TRBJ1-2	TRBD1	.	TGTGCCAGCAGAGGATCGGACAGGGGAGACTATGGCTACACCTTC	CASRGSDRGDYGYTF
TRBV4-1	TRBJ2-1	.	.	TGCGCCAGCAGCCCGATACAGTACAATGAGCAGTTCTTC	CASSPIQYNEQFF
TRBV6-6	TRBJ2-7	TRBD1	.	TGTGCCAGCAGTCCGGACAGGGGCCACGGGCGGTACGAGCAGTACTTC	CASSPDRGHGRYEQYF
TRBV19	TRBJ1-1	.	.	TGTGCCAGTATTCGTGGGACGGGAGTTACTGAAGCTTTCTTT	CASIRGTGVTEAFF
TRBV5-1	TRBJ2-3	.	few	TGCGCCAGCAGCCCCGGGCAAGCGGCTAGCACAGATACGCAGTATTTT	CASSPGQAASTDTQYF
TRBV7-3	TRBJ2-1	.	.	TGTGCCAGCAGTCCTTATAGCGGCAATGAGCAGTTCTTC	CASSPYSGNEQFF
TRBV28	TRBJ1-5	.	few	TGTGCCAGCAGTCAAGGCGGGGGAGGGAATCAGCCCCAGCATTTT	CASSQGGGGNQPQHF
TRBV5-1	TRBJ1-2	.	once	TGCGCCAGCAGCTTGGCCGGGCCGGGGAGCTATGGCTACACCTTC	CASSLAGPGSYGYTF
TRBV3-1/TRBV3-2	TRBJ2-5	TRBD2	.	TGTGCCAGCAGCCATTATGGACTAGGGCGGGAGGGCCAAGAGACCCAGTACTTC	CASSHYGLGREGQETQYF
TRBV5-1	TRBJ1-5	TRBD1	once	TGCGCCAGCAGCGCGACAGGGCGAAATCAGCCCCAGCATTTT	CASSATGRNQPQHF
TRBV18	TRBJ1-4	.	.	TGTGCCAGCTCACCATTCTTGAATGAAAAACTGTTTTTT	CASSPFLNEKLFF
TRBV9	TRBJ2-7	TRBD2	.	TGTGCCAGCAGCAGAAGCGGGAGTTACGAGCAGTACTTC	CASSRSGSYEQYF
TRBV19	TRBJ1-1	.	.	TGTGCCAGCAAGTTAATGCGCGGAGCCACTGAAGCTTTCTTT	CASKLMRGATEAFF
TRBV6-6	TRBJ1-4	.	.	TGTGCCAGCAGTTACTTGGCAGGCCTGTCGAGTAAGCTGTTTTTT	CASSYLAGLSSKLFF
TRBV7-9	TRBJ1-2	TRBD1	few	TGTGCCAGCAGCCCAGACAGGGGTGGCTACACCTTC	CASSPDRGGYTF
TRBV19	TRBJ1-1	TRBD1	once	TGTGCCAGTATATATCAGCGGGGACAGGGATCCTTCATCGGGGGAACTGAAGCTTTCTTT	CASIYQRGQGSFIGGTEAFF
TRBV6-5	TRBJ2-2	TRBD1	.	TGTGCCACCTCGAGGACAGGGTTGGCCGGGGAGCTGTTTTTT	CATSRTGLAGELFF
TRBV29-1	TRBJ1-2	.	.	TGCAGCGTTGCGGGACTCTATGGCTACACCTTC	CSVAGLYGYTF
TRBV10-3	TRBJ2-3	.	.	TGTGCCATCAGTGAGTCTAACTCCCGCACAGATACGCAGTATTTT	CAISESNSRTDTQYF
TRBV4-2	TRBJ1-6	.	once	TGTGCCAGCAGCCAAGATATCTTACAGCTAAATTCACCCCTCCACTTT	CASSQDILQLNSPLHF
TRBV19	TRBJ1-1	TRBD1	.	TGTGCCAGTAGTATAGGCCGGGACAGGGCCTCTAAAACGGAAGCTTTCTTT	CASSIGRDRASKTEAFF
TRBV27	TRBJ1-5	.	once	TGTGCCAGCAGTTTAGGTATCCACAGGAATCAGCCCCAGCATTTT	CASSLGIHRNQPQHF
TRBV19	TRBJ1-5	TRBD1	.	TGTGCCAGCAGGGGACAGGGAGGGAATCAGCCCCAGCATTTT	CASRGQGGNQPQHF
TRBV9	TRBJ1-6	.	once	TGTGCCAGCAGCGTATGGGCAGAAAGCTCCTATAATTCACCCCTCCACTTT	CASSVWAESSYNSPLHF
TRBV7-6	TRBJ2-3	TRBD2	.	TGTGCCAGCAGCCCCGGACTAGCGGGACGGACAGATACGCAGTATTTT	CASSPGLAGRTDTQYF
TRBV19	TRBJ1-1	.	.	TGTGCCAGCGCTTCAGGGTCCGGGAACACTGAAGCTTTCTTT	CASASGSGNTEAFF
TRBV30	TRBJ1-5	TRBD1	.	TGTGCCTGGAGTGTACAGGGGAATCAGCCCCAGCATTTT	CAWSVQGNQPQHF
TRBV19	TRBJ2-7	.	.	TGTGCCAGTGCCTTCCACGGAGGCGAGCAGTACTTC	CASAFHGGEQYF
TRBV6-2/TRBV6-3	TRBJ1-1	.	.	TGTGCCAGCAGTTACTTGGTCTTAGCGGGCAGGAACACTGAAGCTTTCTTT	CASSYLVLAGRNTEAFF
TRBV19	TRBJ1-1	.	.	TGTGCCAGTAGAGCGGGACAATGGGTAGGTAGATACACTGAAGCTTTCTTT	CASRAGQWVGRYTEAFF
TRBV6-1	TRBJ1-2	TRBD1	.	TGTGCCAGCAGTGAAATTGGACAGGGGAATGGCTACACCTTC	CASSEIGQGNGYTF